This record concerns one TCR beta chain sequence. The CDR3 has 14 residues. V shed 3 bases, J shed 7 bases, and the junction held 2 bases outside the gene matches. CDR1 and CDR2 from the germline V gene are SGHDT and YYEEEE. This sample stems from a study of cytomegalovirus exposure and HLA in healthy donors. The PCR was carried out with 60 Vbeta primers and 13 Jbeta primers. Generated by immunoSEQ multiplex PCR, the TCRdb table keeps only in-frame clones and is missing some. The table has 90,000 to 110,000 clones, over 65% seen once; the top ten hold about 7.5%. This rearrangement joins TRBV5-6 to TRBJ1-6, with 9 nucleotides matching TRBD1. This receptor was taken from a man aged 35-49 years in good health and CMV-seropositive. Sample: PBMCs. Written as DNA, the CDR3 is TGTGCCAGCAGCTCGGACAGGGGAAATTCACCCCTCCACTTT. Translation: CASSSDRGNSPLHF.